This T cell receptor beta chain is drawn from a study of blood T cell repertoires in COVID-19. Generated by immunoSEQ multiplex PCR, the TCRdb table keeps only in-frame clones and is missing some. The sample consists of hundreds of thousands of clones, 88% of them appearing once. CDR1 SGHVS and CDR2 FQNEAQ come from the germline V gene. The CDR3 runs 17 residues. After removal of 2 bases from V and 1 base from J, the junction contained 4 bases not matched to a gene. Sequences were obtained from peripheral blood. The chain joins TRBV7-8 to TRBJ2-2; 10 nucleotides align to TRBD2. The TCR originated in an elderly man with acute or convalescent COVID-19. The CDR3 here is CASSLRSGRVNTGELFF. For the CDR3, the DNA is TGTGCCAGCAGCTTACGGAGCGGGAGGGTGAACACCGGGGAGCTGTTTTTT.